This TCR beta chain was identified during a study of cytomegalovirus exposure and HLA in healthy donors. Primers: 60 Vbeta forward and 13 Jbeta reverse. Assay: immunoSEQ multiplex PCR; the TCRdb copy retains only in-frame clones and omits some. Seen here are under 150,000 clones, roughly 82% observed once, and the top ten hold about 11%. V shed 4 bases and J 0 bases; nucleotides not matched to a gene: 4. The CDR3 spans 15 residues. CDR1 and CDR2 (germline): MDHEN, SYDVKM. Regarding this clone: The antigen remains undetermined.

Overall study findings and caveats: Several top significant clusters appeared, in a later analysis, to be linked to common viral pathogens. In a later analysis, roughly 17,000 TCR beta sequences were associated with HLA alleles at 0.05 false discovery rate. A prior analysis recorded that most TCR beta V segments were productive about 87% or about 30% of the time. Among CMV-associated TCR beta chains, most appeared HLA-restricted in a later analysis.

Sample: PBMCs. This chain uses TRBV28 with TRBJ1-1, with 8 bases lining up with TRBD1. The TCR originated in a male donor in good health and CMV-seropositive. CDR3 bases: TGTGCCAGCAGTTGGACAGGGCTGGTGAACACTGAAGCTTTCTTT. Its protein is CASSWTGLVNTEAFF.